What follows is one T cell receptor (beta chain) and its context. TCRbeta library construction was performed incorporating unique molecular identifiers. TCRdb passed the PCR reads through MiXCR, listing each CDR3 protein once. The repertoire holds a few hundred thousand distinct CDR3 sequences, with about an eighth as singletons. Germline V gives CDR1 MNHEY, CDR2 SVGEGT. The length of the CDR3 is 15 residues. The ends were cut back, 4 bases at V and 0 bases at J, with 7 bases in the middle. The source of the sample is a study of T-cell reconstitution after alpha-beta-depleted transplantation in children.

Sequenced material: PBMCs, taken from the stem cell graft. This rearrangement joins TRBV6-2 or TRBV6-3 to TRBJ2-6, with unresolved D. The clonotype comes from a human donor who donated a stem cell graft to a child with Fanconi anemia. CDR3 nucleotide sequence: TGTGCCAGCAGTTTAGTCCTCTCTGGGGCCAACGTCCTGACTTTC. It translates to CASSLVLSGANVLTF.